Below are 21 T cell receptor beta chains sequenced from a single sample in a study of CD8+ T cells in alopecia areata. Isolated RNA was reverse transcribed into cDNA used as the sequencing template. Clones were read by immunoSEQ multiplex PCR, and TCRdb kept only the in-frame ones, dropping some. The sample includes around 150,000 clones, around 55% of them seen just once. Sample: CD4+ T cells sorted from blood. The origin of the receptors is a human donor in good health.

The J gene is TRBJ2-7, the V gene TRBV30, with 14 bases identical to TRBD2. Per the germline V gene, CDR1 is GTSNPN and CDR2 is SVGIG (reference sequence). Trimming cost V 4 bases and J 2 bases; bases outside gene matches: 4. The CDR3 runs 15 residues. The CDR3 protein is CAWIKTSGRAYEQYF. CDR3 DNA: TGTGCCTGGATCAAGACTAGCGGGAGGGCCTACGAGCAGTACTTC. The whole variable domain, remainder taken from reference TRBV30 and TRBJ2-7, is SQTIHQWPATLVQPVGSPLSLECTVEGTSNPNLYWYRQAAGRGLQLLFYSVGIGQISSEVPQNLSASRPQDRQFILSSKKLLLSDSGFYLCAWIKTSGRAYEQYFGPGTRLTVT.

The rearrangement joins TRBV30 to TRBJ2-5; TRBD2 matches 8 bases. V gave up 3 bases and J gave up 4 bases; unmatched junction bases: 10. Germline-derived CDR1 and CDR2 are GTSNPN and SVGIG (reference sequence). The CDR3 has 15 residues. CDR3: CAWRPRGLAVETQYF. For the CDR3, the DNA is TGTGCCTGGAGGCCTCGAGGACTAGCAGTAGAGACCCAGTACTTC.

This clone was seen only a few times. The gene calls are TRBV29-1 and TRBJ2-4; D is ambiguous. The germline V gene has CDR1 SQVTM and CDR2 ANQGSEA. The V end lost 4 bases, the J end lost 0 bases, and 7 bases lay between the germline ends. This CDR3 is built from 13 residues. CDR3 loop: CSVASGAKNIQYF. The CDR3 DNA reads as TGCAGCGTTGCGTCGGGAGCCAAAAACATTCAGTACTTC.

V and J are TRBV5-6 and TRBJ1-2; D is unclear. The CDR3 sequence is 14 residues long. Trimming left V 1 base short and J 10 bases short, with 17 bases between. Germline V gene data show CDR1 as SGHDT and CDR2 as YYEEEE. The CDR3 is CASSLRSPQPDYTF. CDR3 coding DNA: TGTGCCAGCAGCTTGCGATCGCCGCAGCCGGACTACACCTTC.

This chain joins TRBV30 and TRBJ1-5; TRBD1 aligns across 8 bases. After removal of 3 bases from V and 4 bases from J, the junction contained 8 bases not matched to a gene. Germline V gives CDR1 GTSNPN, CDR2 SVGIG (reference sequence). There are 15 residues in the CDR3. The CDR3 loop is CAWRSKDRENQPQHF. The CDR3 DNA sequence: TGTGCCTGGAGGAGTAAGGACAGGGAAAATCAGCCCCAGCATTTT.

The chain employs TRBV29-1 and TRBJ2-2, with D possibly being TRBD1 (6 bases). V shed 3 bases and J shed 2 bases, with 10 bases lying between them. Germline CDR1 SQVTM, CDR2 ANQGSEA. CDR3 size: 14 residues. CDR3 sequence: CSVDPTGNTGELFF. The CDR3 region has the DNA TGCAGCGTTGACCCGACAGGTAACACCGGGGAGCTGTTTTTT.

This chain links TRBV11-2 with TRBJ2-5, with unresolved D. The germline V gene encodes CDR1 SGHAT and CDR2 FQNNGV. This CDR3 has 12 residues. Trimming pared 5 bases from V and 5 bases from J, leaving 9 bases between. CDR3 protein: CASSPTTETQYF. CDR3 coding DNA: TGTGCCAGCAGCCCTACGACTGAGACCCAGTACTTC.

This chain links TRBV28 with TRBJ2-2; D is possibly TRBD1 (6 bases). V was pared by 7 bases and J by 4 bases, with 13 bases between. Germline-derived CDR1 and CDR2 are MDHEN and SYDVKM. The CDR3 covers 14 residues. The CDR3 region is CASTSEGVTGELFF. As DNA, the CDR3 is TGTGCCAGCACCTCCGAGGGGGTCACCGGGGAGCTGTTTTTT.

This clone was counted a few times. The gene calls are TRBV25-1 and TRBJ2-5; D is perhaps TRBD2 (5 bases). Trimming removed 5 bases at V and 7 bases at J, with 8 bases between. Germline V gene lookup returns CDR1 MGHDK and CDR2 SYGVNS. The CDR3 runs 11 residues. CDR3 bases: TGTGCCAGCAGTTTTGCGGGGACCCAGTACTTC. Its protein product is CASSFAGTQYF. Variable domain in full (rest from reference TRBV25-1 and TRBJ2-5): EADIYQTPRYLVIGTGKKITLECSQTMGHDKMYWYQQDPGMELHLIHYSYGVNSTEKGDLSSESTVSRIRTEHFPLTLESARPSHTSQYLCASSFAGTQYFGPGTRLLVL.

The rearrangement joins TRBV27 to TRBJ2-1, with D hard to call. The CDR3 loop spans 15 amino acids. V dropped 2 bases and J dropped 2 bases, with 10 bases sitting between them. Germline CDR1 and CDR2: MNHEY and SMNVEV (reference sequence). CDR3 bases: TGTGCCAGCAGTTTAGATCGCAGTACCTACAATGAGCAGTTCTTC. Protein sequence: CASSLDRSTYNEQFF.

This clone came up once. This chain links TRBV29-1 with TRBJ2-5, with 7 nucleotides matching TRBD1. The CDR3 extends over 13 amino acids. V was pared by 7 bases and J by 1 base, with 6 bases of the junction left unmatched. Germline CDR1 reads SQVTM; CDR2 reads ANQGSEA. CDR3 in DNA: TGCAGCGGAAGGGGGCGCCTCCAAGAGACCCAGTACTTC. Translating gives CSGRGRLQETQYF.

The chain has TRBV5-1 and TRBJ2-7; D tentatively fits TRBD1 or TRBD2 (5 bases each). Germline CDR1 and CDR2: SGHRS and YFSETQ. The CDR3 length is 15 residues. V was pared by 0 bases and J by 3 bases, with 13 bases between. CDR3 in amino acids: CASSLDGGAYYEQYF. CDR3 DNA sequence: TGCGCCAGCAGCTTGGATGGGGGAGCTTACTACGAGCAGTACTTC.

The CDR3 sequence: CASSEGRGTEAFF. DNA for the CDR3: TGTGCCAGCAGTGAAGGCAGGGGTACTGAAGCTTTCTTT. This chain connects TRBV7-3 to TRBJ1-1, with a weak D call TRBD1 (6 bases). CDR1 is SGHTA and CDR2 is FQGTGA in the germline V gene. V lost 6 bases to trimming and J lost 5 bases, with 13 bases between them. The CDR3 loop spans 13 amino acids.

The chain uses TRBV5-4 and TRBJ2-1; 7 bases map to TRBD1. The CDR3 length is 17 residues. CDR1 is SGHNT, CDR2 YYREEE, per germline (reference sequence). With V trimmed by 5 bases and J by 8 bases, 19 bases remained unmatched. DNA for the CDR3: TGTGCCAGCAGTCGACAGGGAAGGGTGCTACAGGTAGATGAGCAGTTCTTC. It codes for CASSRQGRVLQVDEQFF. The complete variable domain, with remaining parts taken from reference TRBV5-4 and TRBJ2-1, reads ETGVTQSPTHLIKTRGQQVTLRCSSQSGHNTVSWYQQALGQGPQFIFQYYREEENGRGNFPPRFSGLQFPNYSSELNVNALELDDSALYLCASSRQGRVLQVDEQFFGPGTRLTVL.

Here the CDR3 reads CSAKERAVNYGYTF. The CDR3 nucleotides read TGCAGCGCAAAGGAGCGGGCGGTAAACTATGGCTACACCTTC. V usage is TRBV29-1 and J usage is TRBJ1-2; D remains ambiguous. The CDR3 consists of 14 residues. Germline CDR1 SQVTM, CDR2 ANQGSEA. Trimming took 7 bases from V and 2 from J, leaving 17 bases between them.

The table lists this clone with a few counts. The V gene is TRBV29-1, the J gene TRBJ1-1; TRBD1 aligns across 10 bases. J was trimmed by 4 bases and V by 4 bases; bases with no gene match: 9. Germline V gene sequence: CDR1 SQVTM, CDR2 ANQGSEA. This CDR3 contains 15 residues. CDR3 sequence: CSVVGTGTGATEAFF. The CDR3 DNA sequence: TGCAGCGTTGTGGGGACCGGGACAGGGGCCACTGAAGCTTTCTTT.

The chain links TRBV29-1 to TRBJ2-5; D is unclear. The CDR3 totals 13 residues. Germline CDR1 reads SQVTM; CDR2 reads ANQGSEA. Trimming shortened V by 1 base and J by 5 bases, and 11 bases separated the two germline ends. Here the CDR3 reads CSVEVVLGETQYF. CDR3 bases: TGCAGCGTTGAAGTTGTTCTGGGGGAGACCCAGTACTTC.

This clone is a singleton in its sample. CDR3 in DNA: TGTGCCAGCAGCCCGGGGAATACGCAGTATTTT. Translated: CASSPGNTQYF. V usage is TRBV4-2 and J usage is TRBJ2-3; maybe TRBD2 (5 bases). The V gene lost 4 bases and the J gene lost 7 bases, with 6 bases spanning the gap. Germline V gives CDR1 LGHNA, CDR2 YNFKEQ. The CDR3 contains 11 residues.

This clone has ten or more counts. V is TRBV5-6 and J is TRBJ2-3, with a possible D match to TRBD2 (5 bases). The CDR3 has 14 residues. V lost 3 bases and J lost 6, with 14 bases in between. Germline CDR1 and CDR2: SGHDT and YYEEEE. The CDR3 DNA reads as TGTGCCAGCAGCTCCTTCGGCGGGCGGGATACGCAGTATTTT. It is translated as CASSSFGGRDTQYF.

In its sample, this clone was seen a few times. This chain links TRBV2 with TRBJ2-5; D may correspond to TRBD1 or TRBD2 (6 bases each). The CDR3 loop spans 14 amino acids. V was clipped by 6 bases and J by 4 bases, with 15 bases between them. CDR1 and CDR2 from the germline V gene are SNHLY and FYNNEI. In nucleotides, the CDR3 is TGTGCCAGCAGCGTAGGGGGGTCAAGAGAGACCCAGTACTTC. Amino acids: CASSVGGSRETQYF. Full variable domain (missing parts from reference TRBV2 and TRBJ2-5): EPEVTQTPSHQVTQMGQEVILRCVPISNHLYFYWYRQILGQKVEFLVSFYNNEISEKSEIFDDQFSVERPDGSNFTLKIRSTKLEDSAMYFCASSVGGSRETQYFGPGTRLLVL.

The chain is built from TRBV29-1 and TRBJ1-5; 8 bases match TRBD1. V lost 6 bases to trimming and J lost 6 bases; unmatched junction nucleotides: 4. CDR1 is SQVTM, CDR2 ANQGSEA, per germline. The CDR3 totals 12 residues. CDR3 DNA sequence: TGCAGCGTGGGACAGGCGGGTCAGCCCCAGCATTTT. This codes for CSVGQAGQPQHF.